This T cell receptor beta chain originates from a study of T cell changes during pregnancy in multiple sclerosis. CDR3 length equals 15 residues. From germline, CDR1 is GTSNPN and CDR2 SVGIG (reference sequence). The J segment lost 4 bases and the V segment lost 1 base, leaving 3 bases of the junction unmatched. The method was immunoSEQ multiplex PCR; TCRdb's version includes in-frame clones alone and lacks a portion of them. The sample contains around 95,000 clones, 94% of which appear only once. V usage is TRBV30 and J usage is TRBJ2-7, with 14 nucleotides matching TRBD2. The origin of this receptor is a female donor in good health, enrolled as a control in a pregnancy study. The sample was peripheral blood, taken after pregnancy. The CDR3 DNA follows: TGTGCCTGGAGTGGGACTAGCGGGAGGACGTACGAGCAGTACTTC. Translating it yields CAWSGTSGRTYEQYF. The full variable domain, completed using reference TRBV30 and TRBJ2-7, is SQTIHQWPATLVQPVGSPLSLECTVEGTSNPNLYWYRQAAGRGLQLLFYSVGIGQISSEVPQNLSASRPQDRQFILSSKKLLLSDSGFYLCAWSGTSGRTYEQYFGPGTRLTVT.